The rows below give T cell receptor beta chains drawn from one sample of a study of T cells in localized non-small cell lung cancer. Clones were sequenced by immunoSEQ multiplex PCR, and TCRdb holds only the in-frame ones, with some missing. This sample has around 1,500 clones; around 36% occur once, and the top ten carry around a third. The material was normal lung tissue next to the tumor, obtained before any cancer treatment. The receptors shown here come from a woman aged 40 to 75 with stage II lung adenocarcinoma. Both conserved end residues are part of each CDR3. The D gene is left open where the match is weak.

v_call d_call cdr3_aa
TRBV9 - CASREWSGATQYF
TRBV7-1 TRBD1 CASSLRQGNTEAFF
TRBV9 TRBD2 CASSKRGGAETQYF
TRBV28 - CASISSGNQPQHF
TRBV28 - CASSAPQVAGANVLTF
TRBV11-3 - CASSLAGFTNEQFF
TRBV25-1 TRBD1 CASSGQGRSNEKLFF
TRBV15 TRBD1 CATSREGQGNSPLHF
TRBV18 - CASSKGSYSNQPQHF
TRBV30 - CAWSVDPLGYGYTF
TRBV6-8 - CASSPGGWNQPQHF
TRBV18 TRBD2 CASSLLAGARTSGYNEQFF
TRBV28 TRBD1 CASSLTGGAEAFF
TRBV28 TRBD1 CASSRDSLEETQYF
TRBV18 TRBD1 CASSPTGQEGYTF